The T cell receptor beta chain under discussion was sequenced for a study of T cell responses to AZD1222 COVID-19 vaccine. For the study at large: Researchers grouped second doses given at about 4 or about 12 weeks into one pool.

The study's findings and limits: Repertoire sampling occurred only after the peak T cell response. Regions 160-218 and 743-854 held dominance among vaccine-associated CD4 TCRs, which spanned spike. Most donors were white British and more were female, and clonal diversity was possibly underestimated.

The length of the CDR3 is 16 residues. J lost 9 bases, V lost 3 bases, and 12 bases had no gene match. CDR1 MNHEY and CDR2 SVGAGI come from the germline V gene. In the case of this clone: The target antigen is unknown.

The assay was immunoSEQ multiplex PCR, and TCRdb's table has in-frame clones only and misses some. The sample lists about 150,000 clones; 80% to 95% were seen once. V is TRBV6-5 and J is TRBJ2-1; 9 nucleotides line up with TRBD1. Sequences were derived from peripheral blood, sampled on day 0 of AZD1222 vaccination. The receptor was derived from an adult in good health. The CDR3 bases are TGTGCCAGCAGTTATGGTCGGGACAGGGTGTCGAGTGAGCAGTTCTTC. This encodes CASSYGRDRVSSEQFF.